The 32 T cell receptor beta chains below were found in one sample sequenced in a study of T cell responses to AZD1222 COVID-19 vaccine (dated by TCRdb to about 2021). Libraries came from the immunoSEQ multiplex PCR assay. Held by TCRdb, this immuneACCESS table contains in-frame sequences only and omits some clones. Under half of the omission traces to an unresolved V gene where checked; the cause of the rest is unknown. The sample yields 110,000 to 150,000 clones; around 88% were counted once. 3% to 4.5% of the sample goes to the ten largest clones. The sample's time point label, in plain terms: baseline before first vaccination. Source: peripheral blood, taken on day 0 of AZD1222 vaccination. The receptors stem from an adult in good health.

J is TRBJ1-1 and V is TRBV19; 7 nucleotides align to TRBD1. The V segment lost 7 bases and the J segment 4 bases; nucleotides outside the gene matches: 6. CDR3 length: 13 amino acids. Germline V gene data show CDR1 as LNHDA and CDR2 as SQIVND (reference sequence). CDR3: CASIHRGVTEAFF. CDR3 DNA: TGTGCCAGTATCCACAGGGGTGTCACTGAAGCTTTCTTT. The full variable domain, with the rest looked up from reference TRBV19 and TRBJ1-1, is DGGITQSPKYLFRKEGQNVTLSCEQNLNHDAMYWYRQDPGQGLRLIYYSQIVNDFQKGDIAEGYSVSREKKESFPLTVTSAQKNPTAFYLCASIHRGVTEAFFGQGTRLTVV.

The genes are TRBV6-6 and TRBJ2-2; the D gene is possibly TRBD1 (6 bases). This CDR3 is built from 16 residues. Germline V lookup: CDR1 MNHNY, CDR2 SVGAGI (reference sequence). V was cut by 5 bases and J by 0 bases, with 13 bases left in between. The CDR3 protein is CASSPPRGANTGELFF. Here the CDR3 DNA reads TGTGCCAGCAGTCCCCCCAGGGGAGCGAACACCGGGGAGCTGTTTTTT.

The CDR3 bases are TGTGCCAGCACCTCCGGAGTTTCCTACAATGAGCAGTTCTTC. Its protein product is CASTSGVSYNEQFF. This chain connects TRBV7-2 to TRBJ2-1; D not certain. Germline CDR1 SGHTA, CDR2 FQGNSA. V lost 7 bases and J lost 1, with 11 bases in between. The CDR3 sequence is 14 residues long.

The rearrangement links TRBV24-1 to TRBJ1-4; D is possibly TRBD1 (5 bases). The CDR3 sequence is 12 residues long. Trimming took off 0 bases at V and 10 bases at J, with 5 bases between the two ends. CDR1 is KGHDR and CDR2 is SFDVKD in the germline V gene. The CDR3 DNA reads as TGTGCCACCAGTGATTTGCAGGGAAAACTGTTTTTT. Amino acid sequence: CATSDLQGKLFF.

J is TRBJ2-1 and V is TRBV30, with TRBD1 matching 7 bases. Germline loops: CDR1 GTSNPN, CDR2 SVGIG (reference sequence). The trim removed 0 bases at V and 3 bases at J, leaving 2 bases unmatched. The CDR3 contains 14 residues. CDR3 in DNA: TGTGCCTGGAGTGTAGGGACAGTCTACAATGAGCAGTTCTTC. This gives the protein CAWSVGTVYNEQFF. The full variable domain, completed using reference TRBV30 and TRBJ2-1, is SQTIHQWPATLVQPVGSPLSLECTVEGTSNPNLYWYRQAAGRGLQLLFYSVGIGQISSEVPQNLSASRPQDRQFILSSKKLLLSDSGFYLCAWSVGTVYNEQFFGPGTRLTVL.

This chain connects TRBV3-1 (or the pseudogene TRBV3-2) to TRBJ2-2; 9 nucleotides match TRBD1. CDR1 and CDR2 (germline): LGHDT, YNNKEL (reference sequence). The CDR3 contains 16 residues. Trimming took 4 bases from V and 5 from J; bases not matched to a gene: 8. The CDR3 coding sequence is TGTGCCAGCAGCCGAGGACAGGGGAGAGGAACCGGGGAGCTGTTTTTT. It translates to CASSRGQGRGTGELFF.

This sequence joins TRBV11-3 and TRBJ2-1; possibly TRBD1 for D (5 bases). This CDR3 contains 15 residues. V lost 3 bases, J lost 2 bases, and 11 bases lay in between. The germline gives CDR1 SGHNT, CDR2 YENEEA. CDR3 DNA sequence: TGTGCCAGCAGCTTGACAGAGGACCCCTACAATGAGCAGTTCTTC. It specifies CASSLTEDPYNEQFF.

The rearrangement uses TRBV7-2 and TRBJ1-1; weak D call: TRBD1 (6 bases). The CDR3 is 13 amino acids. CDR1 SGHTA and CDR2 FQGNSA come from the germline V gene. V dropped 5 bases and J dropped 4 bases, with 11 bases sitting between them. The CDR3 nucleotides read TGTGCCAGCAGCCACACAGGGTTCACTGAAGCTTTCTTT. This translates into CASSHTGFTEAFF.

Here the CDR3 DNA reads TGTGCCAGCAGCCTTTTCATGCGGACTAATGAAAAACTGTTTTTT. Protein sequence: CASSLFMRTNEKLFF. The V and J genes are TRBV7-6 and TRBJ1-4, with D unresolved. The CDR3 totals 15 residues. V shed 5 bases and J shed 2 bases, with 12 bases lying between them. Germline V lookup: CDR1 SGHVS, CDR2 FNYEAQ.

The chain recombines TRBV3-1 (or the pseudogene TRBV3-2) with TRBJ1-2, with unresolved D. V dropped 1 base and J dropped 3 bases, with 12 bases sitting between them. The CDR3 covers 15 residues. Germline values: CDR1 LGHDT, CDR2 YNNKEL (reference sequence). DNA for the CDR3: TGTGCCAGCAGCCAAGCATCCGGGGTGGACTATGGCTACACCTTC. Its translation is CASSQASGVDYGYTF.

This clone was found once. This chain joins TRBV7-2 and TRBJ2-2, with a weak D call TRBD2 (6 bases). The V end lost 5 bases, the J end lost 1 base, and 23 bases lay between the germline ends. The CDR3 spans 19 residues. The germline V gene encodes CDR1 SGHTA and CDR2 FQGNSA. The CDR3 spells CASSKRQSSGGWNTGELFF. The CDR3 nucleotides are TGTGCCAGCAGCAAACGACAGTCTTCTGGGGGGTGGAACACCGGGGAGCTGTTTTTT.

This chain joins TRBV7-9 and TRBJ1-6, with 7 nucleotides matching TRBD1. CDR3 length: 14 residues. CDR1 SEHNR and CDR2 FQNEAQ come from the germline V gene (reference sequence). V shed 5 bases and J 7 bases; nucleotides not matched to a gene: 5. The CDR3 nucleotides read TGTGCCAGCAGCCGCAGGGACAGCAATTCACCCCTCCACTTT. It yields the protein CASSRRDSNSPLHF.

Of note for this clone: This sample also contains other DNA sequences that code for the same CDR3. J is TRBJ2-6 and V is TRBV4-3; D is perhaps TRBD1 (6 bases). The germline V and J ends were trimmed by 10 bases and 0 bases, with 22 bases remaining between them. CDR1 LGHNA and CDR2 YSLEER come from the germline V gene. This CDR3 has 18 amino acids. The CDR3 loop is CAMITGTSSLSGANVLTF. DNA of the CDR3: TGCGCCATGATAACAGGGACATCCTCTCTCTCTGGGGCCAACGTCCTGACTTTC.

CDR3 coding DNA: TGTGCCACCAAGGGACAGGACGATTCACCCCTCCACTTT. This gives the protein CATKGQDDSPLHF. The gene calls are TRBV2 and TRBJ1-6, with 8 bases identical to TRBD1. V gave up 10 bases and J gave up 8 bases; unmatched junction bases: 7. The length of the CDR3 is 13 residues. Germline CDR1 SNHLY, CDR2 FYNNEI.

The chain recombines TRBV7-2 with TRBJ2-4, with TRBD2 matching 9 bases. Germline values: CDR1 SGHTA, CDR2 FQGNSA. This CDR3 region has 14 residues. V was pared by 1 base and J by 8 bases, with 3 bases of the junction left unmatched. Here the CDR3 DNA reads TGTGCCAGCAGCTTAGTAGCGGGAGAGGACATTCAGTACTTC. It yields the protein CASSLVAGEDIQYF.

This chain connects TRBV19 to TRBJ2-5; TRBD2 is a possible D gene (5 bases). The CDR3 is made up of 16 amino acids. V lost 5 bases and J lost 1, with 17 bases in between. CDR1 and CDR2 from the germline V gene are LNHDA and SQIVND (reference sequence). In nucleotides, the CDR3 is TGTGCCAGTAGTCCCCTGGACGGGAAATTCCAAGAGACCCAGTACTTC. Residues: CASSPLDGKFQETQYF.

This CDR3 is CASSQDSGSSTDTQYF. The CDR3, as DNA: TGCGCCAGCAGCCAAGATTCGGGCAGCAGCACAGATACGCAGTATTTT. This rearrangement joins TRBV4-3 to TRBJ2-3, with no clear D. The CDR3 has 16 residues. Trimming took off 0 bases at V and 0 bases at J, with 10 bases between the two ends. Germline assignment: CDR1 LGHNA and CDR2 YSLEER.

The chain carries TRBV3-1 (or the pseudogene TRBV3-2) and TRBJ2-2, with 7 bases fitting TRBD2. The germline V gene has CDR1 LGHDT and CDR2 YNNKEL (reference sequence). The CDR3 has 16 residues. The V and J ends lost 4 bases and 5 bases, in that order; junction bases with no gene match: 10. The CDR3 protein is CASSRVSGGGTGELFF. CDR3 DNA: TGTGCCAGCAGCCGGGTGTCGGGAGGTGGTACCGGGGAGCTGTTTTTT.

The CDR3 DNA reads as TGTGCCAGTAGTATCCGGGGATGGGGGGACGCTTTCTTT. Its translation: CASSIRGWGDAFF. This chain joins TRBV19 and TRBJ1-1; D is perhaps TRBD1 (5 bases). Germline V CDR1 and CDR2: LNHDA, SQIVND (reference sequence). CDR3 length equals 13 residues. V was trimmed by 3 bases and J by 11 bases, leaving 16 bases between them.

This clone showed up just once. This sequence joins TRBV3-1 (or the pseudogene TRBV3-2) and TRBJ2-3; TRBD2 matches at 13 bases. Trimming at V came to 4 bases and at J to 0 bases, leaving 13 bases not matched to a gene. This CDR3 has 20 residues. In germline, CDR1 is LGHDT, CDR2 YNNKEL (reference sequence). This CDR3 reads CASSPNPGLAGNPSTDTQYF. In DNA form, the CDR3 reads TGTGCCAGCAGCCCTAACCCGGGACTAGCGGGAAACCCTAGCACAGATACGCAGTATTTT.

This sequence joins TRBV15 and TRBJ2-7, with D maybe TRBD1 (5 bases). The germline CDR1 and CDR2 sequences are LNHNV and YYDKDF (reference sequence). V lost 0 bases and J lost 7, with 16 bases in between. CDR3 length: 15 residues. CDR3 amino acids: CATSRDQGALGEQYF. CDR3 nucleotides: TGTGCCACCAGCAGAGATCAAGGGGCGCTGGGGGAGCAGTACTTC.

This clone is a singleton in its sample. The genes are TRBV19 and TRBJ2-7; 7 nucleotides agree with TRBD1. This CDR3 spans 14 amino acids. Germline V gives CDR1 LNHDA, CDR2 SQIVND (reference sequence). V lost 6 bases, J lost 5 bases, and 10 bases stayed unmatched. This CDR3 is CASSNRQGRNEQYF. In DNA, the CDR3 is TGTGCCAGTAGCAACAGACAGGGCCGGAACGAGCAGTACTTC.

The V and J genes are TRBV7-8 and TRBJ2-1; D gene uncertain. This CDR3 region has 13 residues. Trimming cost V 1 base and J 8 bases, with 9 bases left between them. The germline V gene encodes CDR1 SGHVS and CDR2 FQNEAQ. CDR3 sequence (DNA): TGTGCCAGCAGCTTAGTGCAGCTCCATGAGCAGTTCTTC. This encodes CASSLVQLHEQFF.

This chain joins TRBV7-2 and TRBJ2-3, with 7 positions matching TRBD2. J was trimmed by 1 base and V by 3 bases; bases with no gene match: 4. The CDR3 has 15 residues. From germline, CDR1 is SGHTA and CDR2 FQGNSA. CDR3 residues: CASSFGGSGTDTQYF. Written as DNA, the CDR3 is TGTGCCAGCAGCTTTGGCGGGAGTGGCACAGATACGCAGTATTTT. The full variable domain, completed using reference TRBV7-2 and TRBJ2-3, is GAGVSQSPSNKVTEKGKDVELRCDPISGHTALYWYRQSLGQGLEFLIYFQGNSAPDKSGLPSDRFSAERTGGSVSTLTIQRTQQEDSAVYLCASSFGGSGTDTQYFGPGTRLTVL.

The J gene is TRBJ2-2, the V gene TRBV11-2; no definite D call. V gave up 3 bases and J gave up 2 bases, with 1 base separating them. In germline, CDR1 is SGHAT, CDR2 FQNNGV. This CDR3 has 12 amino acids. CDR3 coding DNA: TGTGCCAGCAGCTTTAACACCGGGGAGCTGTTTTTT. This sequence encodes CASSFNTGELFF.

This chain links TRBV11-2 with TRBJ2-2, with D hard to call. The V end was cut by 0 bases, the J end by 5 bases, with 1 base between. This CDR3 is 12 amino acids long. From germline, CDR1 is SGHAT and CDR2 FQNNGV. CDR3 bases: TGTGCCAGCAGCTTAGAGACCGGGGAGCTGTTTTTT. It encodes CASSLETGELFF. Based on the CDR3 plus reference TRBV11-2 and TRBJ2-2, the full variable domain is EAGVAQSPRYKIIEKRQSVAFWCNPISGHATLYWYQQILGQGPKLLIQFQNNGVVDDSQLPKDRFSAERLKGVDSTLKIQPAKLEDSAVYLCASSLETGELFFGEGSRLTVL.

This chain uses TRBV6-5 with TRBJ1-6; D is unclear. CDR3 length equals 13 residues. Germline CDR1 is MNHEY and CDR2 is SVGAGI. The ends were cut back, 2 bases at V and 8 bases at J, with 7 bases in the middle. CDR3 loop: CASSYDPDSPLHF. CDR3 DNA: TGTGCCAGCAGTTACGATCCGGATTCACCCCTCCACTTT.

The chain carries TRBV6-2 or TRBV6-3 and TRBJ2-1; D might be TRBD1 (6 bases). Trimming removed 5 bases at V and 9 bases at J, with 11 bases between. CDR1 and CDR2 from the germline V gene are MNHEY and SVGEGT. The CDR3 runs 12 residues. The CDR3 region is CASSQTGFEQFF. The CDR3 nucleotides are TGTGCCAGCAGTCAAACAGGGTTTGAGCAGTTCTTC.

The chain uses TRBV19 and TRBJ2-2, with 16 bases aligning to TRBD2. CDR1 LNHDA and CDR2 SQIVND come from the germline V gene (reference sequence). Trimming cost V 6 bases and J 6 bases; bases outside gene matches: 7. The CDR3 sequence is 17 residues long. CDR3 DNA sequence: TGTGCCAGTAGGAGGGGACTAGCGGGAGGGCCCCCCGGGGAGCTGTTTTTT. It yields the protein CASRRGLAGGPPGELFF.

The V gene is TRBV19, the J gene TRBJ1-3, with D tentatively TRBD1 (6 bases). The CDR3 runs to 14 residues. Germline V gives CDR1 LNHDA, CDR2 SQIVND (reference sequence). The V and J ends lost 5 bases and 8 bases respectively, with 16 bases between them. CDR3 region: CASSSYNEGDTIYF. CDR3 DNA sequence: TGTGCCAGTAGTTCGTACAATGAGGGGGACACCATATATTTT.

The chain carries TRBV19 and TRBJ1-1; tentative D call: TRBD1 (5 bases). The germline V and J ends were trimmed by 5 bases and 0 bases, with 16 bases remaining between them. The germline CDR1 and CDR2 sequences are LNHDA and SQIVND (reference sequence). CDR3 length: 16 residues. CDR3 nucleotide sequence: TGTGCCAGTAGTGTACTGGACAAGGGAATGAACACTGAAGCTTTCTTT. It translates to CASSVLDKGMNTEAFF.

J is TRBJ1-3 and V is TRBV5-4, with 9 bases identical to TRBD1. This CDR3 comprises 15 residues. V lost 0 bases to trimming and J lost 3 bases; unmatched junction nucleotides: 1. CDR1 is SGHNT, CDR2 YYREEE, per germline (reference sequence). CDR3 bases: TGTGCCAGCAGCTTGGCGACAGGGGGTGGAAACACCATATATTTT. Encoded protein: CASSLATGGGNTIYF.